This TCR beta chain emerged from a study of cytomegalovirus exposure and HLA in healthy donors. Whole-study context: Of the donors genotyped, 398 in all, 75% to 85% fell in the Caucasian-associated ancestry cluster. Whole-study results and caveats: A link between a missense DCLRE1C variant and TCR beta V- and J-gene trimming emerged from a later analysis. A later analysis showed that HLA-associated TCR beta chains had undergone more clonal expansion than equally common others. Per published accounts, TCR beta sequences correctly predicted the HLA-A and HLA-B alleles of most subjects.

The CDR3 totals 14 residues. CDR1 and CDR2 (germline): SGDLS, YYNGEE. V lost 4 bases and J lost 4; bases outside the gene matches: 4. Both 60 Vbeta primers and 13 Jbeta primers went into the PCR. Data came from immunoSEQ multiplex PCR; TCRdb stores just in-frame clones and leaves some out. Its table lists some 140,000 clones. Concerning this clone itself: Its cognate antigen is unknown.

The chain recombines TRBV9 with TRBJ2-3; 9 nucleotides line up with TRBD1. Source material: PBMCs. The sequence came from a woman aged 40-49 years in good health and CMV-seronegative. The CDR3 loop reads CASSLGTGSDTQYF. CDR3 DNA: TGTGCCAGCAGCCTCGGGACAGGGTCAGATACGCAGTATTTT.